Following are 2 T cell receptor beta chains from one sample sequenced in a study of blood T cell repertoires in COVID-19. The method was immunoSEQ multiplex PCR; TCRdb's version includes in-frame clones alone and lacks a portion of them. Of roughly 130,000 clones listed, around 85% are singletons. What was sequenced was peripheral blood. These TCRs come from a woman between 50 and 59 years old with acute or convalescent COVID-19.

For the CDR3, the DNA is TGTGCCAGCCATCGACAGGGGGCAACCACTGAAGCTTTCTTT. Amino acid sequence: CASHRQGATTEAFF. This chain uses TRBV25-1 with TRBJ1-1; TRBD1 matches at 10 bases. Germline CDR1 is MGHDK and CDR2 is SYGVNS. This CDR3 contains 14 residues. The J segment lost 4 bases and the V segment lost 8 bases, leaving 7 bases of the junction unmatched.

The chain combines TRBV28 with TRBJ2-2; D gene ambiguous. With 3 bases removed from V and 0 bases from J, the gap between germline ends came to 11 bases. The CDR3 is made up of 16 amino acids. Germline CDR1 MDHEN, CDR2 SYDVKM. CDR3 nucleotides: TGTGCCAGCAGTTTTTTAAGAGTATCGAACACCGGGGAGCTGTTTTTT. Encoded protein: CASSFLRVSNTGELFF.